This TCR beta chain was sequenced for a study of cytomegalovirus exposure and HLA in healthy donors. The germline V gene encodes CDR1 WNHNN and CDR2 SYGVQD (reference sequence). With 3 bases removed from V and 2 bases from J, the gap between germline ends came to 4 bases. This CDR3 region has 12 residues. Researchers ran the PCR with 60 Vbeta and 13 Jbeta primers. Sequencing used immunoSEQ multiplex PCR; TCRdb keeps in-frame clones, though not all of them. Here the sample spans about 170,000 clones, approximately 84% being singletons. Findings of the study overall: Earlier analysis yielded a pattern in which most TCR beta V segments were productive about 90% or about 30% of the time. Sequencing depth across donors, presence/absence analyses assumed, was roughly uniform. TRBV6-2, TRBV6-3 and some other V segments were unresolvable in 87-base-pair reads.

Worth noting for this clone: No antigen is known for it.

Material for sequencing was PBMCs. The source is a man between 18 and 35 years old in good health and CMV-seronegative. This sequence joins TRBV10-1 and TRBJ1-2; no clear D gene. This CDR3 reads CASSDGNYGYTF. The CDR3 DNA follows: TGCGCCAGCAGTGACGGGAACTATGGCTACACCTTC.